This T cell receptor (beta chain) was identified during a study of blood T cell repertoires in COVID-19. Profiling relied on immunoSEQ multiplex PCR, and the TCRdb table lists in-frame clones only, not all of them. The sample lists some 370,000 clones; around 89% were seen once. V was clipped by 2 bases and J by 3 bases, with 15 bases between them. The germline gives CDR1 SGHKS, CDR2 YYEKEE (reference sequence). The CDR3 consists of 16 residues. This rearrangement joins TRBV5-5 to TRBJ2-4, with D maybe TRBD1 (6 bases). Sequences were obtained from peripheral blood. This clonotype originated in a man between 35 and 55 years old with acute or convalescent COVID-19. The chain's CDR3 is CASSFWGQRGKNIQYF. DNA for the CDR3: TGTGCCAGCAGCTTTTGGGGGCAGAGGGGCAAAAACATTCAGTACTTC.